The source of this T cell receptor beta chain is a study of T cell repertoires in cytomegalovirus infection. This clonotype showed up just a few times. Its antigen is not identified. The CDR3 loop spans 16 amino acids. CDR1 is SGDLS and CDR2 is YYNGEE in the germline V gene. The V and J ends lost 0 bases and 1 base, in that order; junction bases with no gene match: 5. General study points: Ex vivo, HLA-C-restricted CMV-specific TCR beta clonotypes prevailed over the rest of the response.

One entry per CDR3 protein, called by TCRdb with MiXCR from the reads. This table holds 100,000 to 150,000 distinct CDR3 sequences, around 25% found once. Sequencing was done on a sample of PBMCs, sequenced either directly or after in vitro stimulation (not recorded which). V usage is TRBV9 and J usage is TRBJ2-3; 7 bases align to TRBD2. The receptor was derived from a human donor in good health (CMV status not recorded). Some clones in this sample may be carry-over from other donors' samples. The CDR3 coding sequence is TGTGCCAGCAGCGTAGGCACTAGCGCTCGCACAGATACGCAGTATTTT. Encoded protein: CASSVGTSARTDTQYF. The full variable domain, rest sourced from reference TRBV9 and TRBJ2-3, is DSGVTQTPKHLITATGQRVTLRCSPRSGDLSVYWYQQSLDQGLQFLIQYYNGEERAKGNILERFSAQQFPDLHSELNLSSLELGDSALYFCASSVGTSARTDTQYFGPGTRLTVL.